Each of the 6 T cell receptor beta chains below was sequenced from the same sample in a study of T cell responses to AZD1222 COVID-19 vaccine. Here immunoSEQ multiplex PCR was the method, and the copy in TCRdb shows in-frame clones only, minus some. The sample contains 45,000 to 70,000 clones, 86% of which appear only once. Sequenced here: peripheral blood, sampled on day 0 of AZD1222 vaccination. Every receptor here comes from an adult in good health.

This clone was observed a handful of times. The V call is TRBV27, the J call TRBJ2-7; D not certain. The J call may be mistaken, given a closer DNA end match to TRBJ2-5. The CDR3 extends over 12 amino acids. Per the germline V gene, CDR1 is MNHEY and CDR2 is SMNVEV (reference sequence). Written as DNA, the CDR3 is TGTGCCAGCAGTTTACCTGATGAGACCCAGTACTTC. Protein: CASSLPDETQYF.

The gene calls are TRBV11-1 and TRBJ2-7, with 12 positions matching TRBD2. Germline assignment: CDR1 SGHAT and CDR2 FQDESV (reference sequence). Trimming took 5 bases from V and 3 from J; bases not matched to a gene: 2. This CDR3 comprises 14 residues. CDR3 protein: CASSATSGSYEQYF. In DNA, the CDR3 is TGTGCCAGCAGCGCGACTAGCGGGAGCTACGAGCAGTACTTC.

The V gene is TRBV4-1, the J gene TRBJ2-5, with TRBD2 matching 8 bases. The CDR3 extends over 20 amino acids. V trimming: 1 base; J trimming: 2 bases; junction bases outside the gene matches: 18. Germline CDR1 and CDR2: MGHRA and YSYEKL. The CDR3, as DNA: TGCGCCAGCAGCCAAGGAGTGGCGGGGGGTCTGGGGGAGATACAAGAGACCCAGTACTTC. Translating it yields CASSQGVAGGLGEIQETQYF.

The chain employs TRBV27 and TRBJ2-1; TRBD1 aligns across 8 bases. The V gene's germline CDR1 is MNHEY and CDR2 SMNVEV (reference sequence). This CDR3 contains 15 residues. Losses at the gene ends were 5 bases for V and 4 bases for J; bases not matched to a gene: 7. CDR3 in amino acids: CASSLQGARYNEQFF. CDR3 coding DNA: TGTGCCAGCAGTCTGCAGGGGGCGCGTTACAATGAGCAGTTCTTC.

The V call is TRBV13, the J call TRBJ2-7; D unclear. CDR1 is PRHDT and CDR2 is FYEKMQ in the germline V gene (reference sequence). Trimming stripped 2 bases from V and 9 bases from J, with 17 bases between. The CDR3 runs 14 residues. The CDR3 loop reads CASSLRGSPYRQYF. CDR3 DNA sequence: TGTGCCAGCAGCTTACGCGGCAGTCCCTACCGGCAGTACTTC. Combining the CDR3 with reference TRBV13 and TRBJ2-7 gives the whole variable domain AAGVIQSPRHLIKEKRETATLKCYPIPRHDTVYWYQQGPGQDPQFLISFYEKMQSDKGSIPDRFSAQQFSDYHSELNMSSLELGDSALYFCASSLRGSPYRQYFGPGTRLTVT.

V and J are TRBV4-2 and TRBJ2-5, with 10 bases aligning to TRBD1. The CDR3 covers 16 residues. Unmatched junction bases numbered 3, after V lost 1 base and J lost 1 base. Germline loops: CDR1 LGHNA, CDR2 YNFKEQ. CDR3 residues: CASSQGGTGAQETQYF. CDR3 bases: TGTGCCAGCAGCCAAGGCGGGACAGGGGCCCAAGAGACCCAGTACTTC.